This T cell receptor beta chain derives from a study of blood T cell repertoires in COVID-19. A few counts support this clone. TCRdb keeps only in-frame clones here, not all; method: immunoSEQ multiplex PCR. The data hold roughly 160,000 clones, with approximately 80% observed a single time. The sequenced sample was PBMCs or T cells enriched from blood (not recorded which). This receptor was identified in a woman between 55 and 75 years old who had recovered from COVID-19.

In DNA, the CDR3 is TGTGCCAGCAGTTCGCTAAGCTCCTACGAGCAGTACTTC. Its protein product is CASSSLSSYEQYF. V usage is TRBV27 and J usage is TRBJ2-7; D is uncertain. V lost 4 bases to trimming and J lost 0 bases, with 7 bases between them. Germline CDR1 and CDR2: MNHEY and SMNVEV (reference sequence). CDR3 length: 13 residues.